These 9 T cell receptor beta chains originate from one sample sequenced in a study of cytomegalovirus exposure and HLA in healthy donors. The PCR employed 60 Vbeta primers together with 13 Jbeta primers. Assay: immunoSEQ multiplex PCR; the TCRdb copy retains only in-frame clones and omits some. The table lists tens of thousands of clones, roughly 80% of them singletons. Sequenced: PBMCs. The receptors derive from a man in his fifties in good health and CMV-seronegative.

The chain's CDR3 is CASSPWKGGADTQYF. Written as DNA, the CDR3 is TGTGCCAGCAGCCCATGGAAGGGGGGGGCAGATACGCAGTATTTT. This chain joins TRBV9 and TRBJ2-3, with a tentative D call TRBD2 (7 bases). Germline V CDR1 and CDR2: SGDLS, YYNGEE. V gave up 4 bases and J gave up 4 bases, with 16 bases separating them. There are 15 residues in the CDR3.

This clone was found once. The chain's CDR3 is CASARERNEKLFF. CDR3 nucleotides: TGTGCCAGCGCTAGGGAGCGAAATGAAAAACTGTTTTTT. The chain recombines TRBV7-9 with TRBJ1-4; the D is unclear. The CDR3 contains 13 residues. CDR1 is SEHNR, CDR2 FQNEAQ, per germline (reference sequence). V dropped 8 bases and J dropped 5 bases, with 12 bases sitting between them.

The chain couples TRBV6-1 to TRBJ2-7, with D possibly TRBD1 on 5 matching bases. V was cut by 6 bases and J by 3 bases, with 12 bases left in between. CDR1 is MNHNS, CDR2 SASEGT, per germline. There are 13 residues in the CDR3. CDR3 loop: CASSQGPNYEQYF. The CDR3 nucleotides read TGTGCCAGCAGCCAGGGTCCAAACTACGAGCAGTACTTC.

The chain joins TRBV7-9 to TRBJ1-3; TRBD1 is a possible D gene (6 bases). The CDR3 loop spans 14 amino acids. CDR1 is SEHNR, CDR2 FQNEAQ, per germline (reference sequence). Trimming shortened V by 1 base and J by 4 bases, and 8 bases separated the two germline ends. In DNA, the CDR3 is TGTGCCAGCAGCTTAGGGACAGAGGGAAACACCATATATTTT. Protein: CASSLGTEGNTIYF.

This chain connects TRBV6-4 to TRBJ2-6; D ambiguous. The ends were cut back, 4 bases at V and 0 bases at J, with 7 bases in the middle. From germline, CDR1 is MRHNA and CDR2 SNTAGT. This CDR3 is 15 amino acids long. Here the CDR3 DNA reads TGTGCCAGCAGTGCAGGTTTCTCTGGGGCCAACGTCCTGACTTTC. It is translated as CASSAGFSGANVLTF.

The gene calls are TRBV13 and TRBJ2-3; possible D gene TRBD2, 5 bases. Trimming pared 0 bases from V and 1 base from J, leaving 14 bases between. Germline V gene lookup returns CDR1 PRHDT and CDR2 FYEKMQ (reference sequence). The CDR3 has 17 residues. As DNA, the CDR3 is TGTGCCAGCAGCTTAGGTAGTGGAGCGGTCGGCACAGATACGCAGTATTTT. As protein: CASSLGSGAVGTDTQYF.

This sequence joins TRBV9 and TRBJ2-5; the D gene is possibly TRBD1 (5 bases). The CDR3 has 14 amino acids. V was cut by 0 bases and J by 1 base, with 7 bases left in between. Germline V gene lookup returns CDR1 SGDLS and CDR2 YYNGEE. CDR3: CASSVAGLQETQYF. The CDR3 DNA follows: TGTGCCAGCAGCGTAGCAGGGCTCCAAGAGACCCAGTACTTC.

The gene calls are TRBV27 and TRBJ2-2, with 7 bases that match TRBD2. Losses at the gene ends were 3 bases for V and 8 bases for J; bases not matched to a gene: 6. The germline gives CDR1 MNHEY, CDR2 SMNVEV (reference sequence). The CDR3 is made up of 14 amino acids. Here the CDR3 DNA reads TGTGCCAGCAGTTTCGCTGCGGGAGCAGGGGAGCTGTTTTTT. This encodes CASSFAAGAGELFF.

CDR3 DNA: TGCGCCAGCAGCTCGGGACAGGGGGCCTCCGGGGAGCTGTTTTTT. Protein: CASSSGQGASGELFF. V usage is TRBV5-1 and J usage is TRBJ2-2; 12 bases are shared with TRBD1. This CDR3 contains 15 residues. Germline V gene data show CDR1 as SGHRS and CDR2 as YFSETQ. V lost 3 bases and J lost 6; bases outside the gene matches: 3.